This T cell receptor (beta chain) is drawn from a study of human T cells and chemical hapten exposure. Across the whole study: Sensitization was performed using 2% DPC on a 2 cm by 2 cm upper inner arm skin site.

Time point described: patch test 1, 2 weeks after DPC sensitization. Sample treatment: therapeutic diphenylcyclopropenone sensitization with weekly scalp DPC. The authors extracted total RNA from unfractionated whole blood. MiXCR, run by TCRdb on the RACE reads, gives a single entry per CDR3 protein. Of 75,000 to 90,000 distinct CDR3 sequences listed, approximately 12% were seen once; the top ten hold 3.5%. V lost 7 bases and J 7 bases, leaving 14 bases between the germline ends. There are 14 residues in the CDR3. Germline V lookup: CDR1 SGHTA, CDR2 FQGNSA. The V gene is TRBV7-2, the J gene TRBJ1-6, with D tentatively TRBD1 (6 bases). This TCR came from a woman aged 55-75 years with alopecia areata. Some clones in this sample may be carry-over from other donors' samples. The sequencing here drew on whole blood, taken in connection with sensitization to the hapten diphenylcyclopropenone (DPC). The CDR3 DNA is TGTGCCAGCACCCCCCAGGGGATCAATTCACCCCTCCACTTT. Translation: CASTPQGINSPLHF.